This T cell receptor beta chain stems from a study of blood T cell repertoires in COVID-19. On the study more broadly: Italy, Spain and the United States were the sources of the convalescent and acute COVID-19 samples. The cDNA or gDNA used as material had been derived from T cells, B-cell-depleted T cells, or PBMCs.

The V segment lost 8 bases and the J segment 7 bases; nucleotides outside the gene matches: 8. Germline-derived CDR1 and CDR2 are MNHEY and SVGAGI. CDR3 length: 13 residues. In the authors' workflow: Quantification of nucleated cells was approximated via reference gene primer amplification. The table came from immunoSEQ multiplex PCR; TCRdb's copy has only in-frame clones and leaves some out. V, J and clone size are those of that table, while D and trimming were read from the DNA. The table records roughly 320,000 clones, 85% of them present only once. The sequence derives from a human donor in a cohort sampled during active COVID-19. The sequenced material came from peripheral blood. V and J are TRBV6-5 and TRBJ2-1, with 7 positions matching TRBD2. The CDR3 DNA follows: TGTGCCAGCCGGGACTACCTCGGAAATGAGCAGTTCTTC. The encoded protein is CASRDYLGNEQFF.